A selection of T cell receptor beta chains follows, all from one sample in a study of regulatory T cells in long-lasting Graves disease. TCRdb redid the calling of the multiplex PCR reads with MiXCR, one entry per CDR3 protein. The table includes 600,000 to 800,000 distinct CDR3 sequences, about 32% detected once. The sequences come from peripheral blood mononuclear cells (PBMCs), collected when the disease was refractory, from a patient treated with antithyroid drugs. The source is a female donor with Graves disease. Each CDR3 is given with its conserved first and last residue. Fields, in order: J gene, D gene, V gene, clone size, CDR3 protein, CDR3 DNA. D genes are given only for firm matches. Expanded clones are given a class, and other clones once, few, many or no size at all.

j_gene: TRBJ2-5; d_gene: TRBD1; v_gene: TRBV7-9; abundance: .; CDR3aa: CASSEGTGPQETQYF; CDR3nt: TGTGCCAGCAGCGAAGGGACAGGGCCCCAAGAGACCCAGTACTTC
j_gene: TRBJ2-3; d_gene: .; v_gene: TRBV7-3; abundance: .; CDR3aa: CASSRQATDTQYF; CDR3nt: TGTGCCAGCAGCCGACAGGCCACAGATACGCAGTATTTT
j_gene: TRBJ1-2; d_gene: .; v_gene: TRBV2; abundance: many; CDR3aa: CASRDGEAGRGYTF; CDR3nt: TGTGCCAGCAGGGACGGGGAGGCTGGTAGAGGCTACACCTTC
j_gene: TRBJ2-7; d_gene: .; v_gene: TRBV7-9; abundance: .; CDR3aa: CASSAMIYEQYF; CDR3nt: TGTGCCAGCAGCGCGATGATCTACGAGCAGTACTTC
j_gene: TRBJ1-2; d_gene: .; v_gene: TRBV2; abundance: many; CDR3aa: CASSEARNYGYTF; CDR3nt: TGTGCCAGCAGTGAAGCACGTAACTATGGCTACACCTTC
j_gene: TRBJ1-1; d_gene: .; v_gene: TRBV6-2/TRBV6-3; abundance: few; CDR3aa: CASSYSTRRFTEAFF; CDR3nt: TGTGCCAGCAGTTACTCAACCAGGAGGTTCACTGAAGCTTTCTTT
j_gene: TRBJ2-4; d_gene: TRBD1; v_gene: TRBV28; abundance: .; CDR3aa: CASSFYPGQLAKNIQYF; CDR3nt: TGTGCCAGCAGTTTTTACCCGGGACAGCTAGCCAAAAACATTCAGTACTTC
j_gene: TRBJ2-5; d_gene: TRBD2; v_gene: TRBV11-2; abundance: many; CDR3aa: CASSLPAGGPGAQYF; CDR3nt: TGTGCCAGCAGCTTACCTGCGGGAGGACCAGGGGCCCAGTACTTC
j_gene: TRBJ1-1; d_gene: .; v_gene: TRBV11-2; abundance: .; CDR3aa: CASSLGPDQNTEAFF; CDR3nt: TGTGCCAGCAGCTTAGGTCCAGACCAGAACACTGAAGCTTTCTTT
j_gene: TRBJ2-5; d_gene: .; v_gene: TRBV2; abundance: many; CDR3aa: CASSDGRVILETQYF; CDR3nt: TGTGCCAGCAGTGACGGCAGGGTGATTTTGGAGACCCAGTACTTC